The present TCR beta chain was sequenced within a study of T cell responses to AZD1222 COVID-19 vaccine. Findings and caveats of the study: The donors showed a predominance of white British ancestry and of females, with possible underestimation of clonal diversity. Among spike-specific TCRs, nearly half reportedly target unmutated variant regions. The study found vaccine-associated CD4 TCRs spanning spike, dominant at 160-218 and 743-854. Spike-specific TCR depth and breadth grew after two AZD1222 doses.

The CDR3 sequence is 14 residues long. CDR1 is SGHNT and CDR2 is YYREEE in the germline V gene (reference sequence). After removal of 2 bases from V and 6 bases from J, the junction contained 6 bases not matched to a gene. Profiled with immunoSEQ multiplex PCR; TCRdb holds only in-frame clones, not every one. The table includes 150,000 to 180,000 clones, about nine tenths detected once. A remark on this clone: Its antigen remains unknown.

The sample was peripheral blood, taken on day 0 of AZD1222 vaccination. The chain uses TRBV5-4 and TRBJ2-5, with 8 positions matching TRBD1. The clonotype was recovered from an adult in good health. CDR3 sequence reads: CASSFGGQDKTQYF. The CDR3 region has the DNA TGTGCCAGCAGCTTTGGGGGACAGGATAAGACCCAGTACTTC.